The 3 T cell receptor beta chains below were found in one sample sequenced in a study of neoadjuvant anti-PD-1 for oral cavity cancer. TCRdb keeps only in-frame clones here, not all; method: immunoSEQ multiplex PCR. The table has approximately 15,000 clones, about two thirds seen once. Sequencing was performed on PBMCs, taken before nivolumab (anti-PD-1) treatment. These receptor sequences come from a person aged 35 to 85 with oral cavity squamous cell carcinoma.

V is TRBV5-1 and J is TRBJ2-5, with D hard to call. CDR1 is SGHRS, CDR2 YFSETQ, per germline. The length of the CDR3 is 11 residues. V was cut by 4 bases and J by 7 bases, with 8 bases left in between. The CDR3 spells CASSEYTTQYF. The DNA for the CDR3 is TGCGCCAGCAGCGAATATACGACCCAGTACTTC.

The chain joins TRBV7-9 to TRBJ2-7, with D hard to call. The CDR3 is 15 amino acids. The V gene lost 5 bases and the J gene lost 0 bases, with 14 bases spanning the gap. Per the germline V gene, CDR1 is SEHNR and CDR2 is FQNEAQ (reference sequence). The DNA for the CDR3 is TGTGCCAGCAGCCCCCTAGGGTCCAACTCCTACGAGCAGTACTTC. The encoded protein is CASSPLGSNSYEQYF. The variable domain in full, completed from reference TRBV7-9 and TRBJ2-7, reads DTGVSQNPRHKITKRGQNVTFRCDPISEHNRLYWYRQTLGQGPEFLTYFQNEAQLEKSRLLSDRFSAERPKGSFSTLEIQRTEQGDSAMYLCASSPLGSNSYEQYFGPGTRLTVT.

This chain connects TRBV15 to TRBJ2-7, with D perhaps assigned TRBD1 or TRBD2 (5 bases each). The CDR3 is made up of 13 amino acids. From germline, CDR1 is LNHNV and CDR2 YYDKDF (reference sequence). V was clipped by 0 bases and J by 6 bases, with 9 bases between them. In DNA form, the CDR3 reads TGTGCCACCAGCAGAGATCGGGGCCGCGAGCAGTACTTC. Protein: CATSRDRGREQYF.